This T cell receptor (beta chain) was found in a study of blood T cell repertoires in COVID-19. Overall study context: Acute and convalescent COVID-19 specimens originated in the United States, Italy and Spain.

With 7 bases removed from V and 0 bases from J, the gap between germline ends came to 12 bases. CDR3 length equals 14 residues. The germline V gene encodes CDR1 SNHLY and CDR2 FYNNEI. Data came from immunoSEQ multiplex PCR; TCRdb stores just in-frame clones and leaves some out. The sample gives 80,000 to 90,000 clones, about 86% of which show up once; about 1.2% is in the top ten. The source is an elderly man with active or convalescent COVID-19. The sequenced sample was peripheral blood. This chain uses TRBV2 with TRBJ2-5; D ambiguous. CDR3 coding DNA: TGTGCCAGCACGAGCGCCGAGTACCAAGAGACCCAGTACTTC. This encodes CASTSAEYQETQYF.